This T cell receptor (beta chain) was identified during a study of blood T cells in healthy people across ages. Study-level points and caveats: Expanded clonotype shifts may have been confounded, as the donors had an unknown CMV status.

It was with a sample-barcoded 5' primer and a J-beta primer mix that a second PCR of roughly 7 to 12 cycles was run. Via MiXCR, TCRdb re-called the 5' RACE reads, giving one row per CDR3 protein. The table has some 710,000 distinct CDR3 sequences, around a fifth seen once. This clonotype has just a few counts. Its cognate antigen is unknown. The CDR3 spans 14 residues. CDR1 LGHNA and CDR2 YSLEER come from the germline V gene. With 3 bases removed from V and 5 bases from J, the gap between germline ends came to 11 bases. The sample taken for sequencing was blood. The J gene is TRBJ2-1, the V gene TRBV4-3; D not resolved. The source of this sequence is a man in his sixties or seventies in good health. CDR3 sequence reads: CASSQEHNNNEQFF. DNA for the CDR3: TGCGCCAGCAGCCAGGAGCATAATAACAATGAGCAGTTCTTC.